Below, one TCR beta chain is given with its context. As yet, its antigen is unknown. The CDR3 runs 14 residues. Trimming at V came to 5 bases and at J to 2 bases, leaving 1 base not matched to a gene. CDR1 is LNHNV and CDR2 is YYDKDF in the germline V gene (reference sequence). The sample originates from a study of cytomegalovirus exposure and HLA in healthy donors. On the study more broadly: The 100 to 150 validation repertoires used the same platform as the 650 to 800 first-cohort repertoires, a later analysis reported.

General study results and limits: According to a subsequent analysis, TCR clusters identified in the first cohort showed a tendency to co-occur across the 100 to 150 validation repertoires.

TCRdb keeps only in-frame clones here, not all; method: immunoSEQ multiplex PCR. The sample lists about 220,000 clones, around 80% seen once, with about 14% in the top ten. The chain links TRBV15 to TRBJ1-3, with 9 positions matching TRBD1. This receptor was identified in a woman aged 30 to 39 in good health and CMV-seropositive. Sequenced material: PBMCs. This CDR3 is CATSRTGAGNTIYF. For the CDR3, the DNA is TGTGCCACCAGCCGGACAGGGGCTGGAAACACCATATATTTT. Full variable domain (rest looked up from reference TRBV15 and TRBJ1-3): DAMVIQNPRYQVTQFGKPVTLSCSQTLNHNVMYWYQQKSSQAPKLLFHYYDKDFNNEADTPDNFQSRRPNTSFCFLDIRSPGLGDTAMYLCATSRTGAGNTIYFGEGSWLTVV.